The clone carrying this T cell receptor (beta chain) appeared a few times. With template switching, a universal primer site was added, and the cDNA carried unique molecular identifiers. TCRdb re-called the 5' RACE reads through MiXCR, storing one row per CDR3 protein. This repertoire shows about 460,000 distinct CDR3 sequences, 13% to 15% found once; its top ten account for around 0.52%. Trimming took 8 bases from V and 5 from J; bases not matched to a gene: 8. The CDR3 has 13 residues. The data belong to a study of identical twins. The sample was also linked to a second study, of yellow fever vaccine responses in identical twins. As that report states: The authors reported partly convergent, partly personalized vaccine responses in identical twins.

The chain uses TRBV12-3 or TRBV12-4 and TRBJ1-2; 7 nucleotides match TRBD1. Sequencing used CD4+ T cells sorted from blood. The sequence was obtained from a woman aged 18-35 years in good health. The CDR3 DNA reads as TGTGCCAGCTCCAGGGGGATCAGTTATGGCTACACCTTC. It specifies CASSRGISYGYTF.